This T cell receptor (beta chain) was found in a study of blood T cell repertoires in COVID-19. Looking at the study overall: The United States, Italy and Spain supplied acute and convalescent COVID-19 samples. From T cells, B-cell-depleted T cells, or PBMCs came the material, which was cDNA or gDNA.

Enrollment of patients from Seattle took place during active infection, with longitudinal follow-up. Trimming removed 4 bases at V and 8 bases at J, with 14 bases between. This CDR3 comprises 13 residues. Germline V gene sequence: CDR1 LNHDA, CDR2 SQIVND (reference sequence). As processed by the authors: Scientists estimated how many nucleated cells there were by amplifying reference gene primers. TCRdb's copy holds only in-frame clones and misses some; the assay was immunoSEQ multiplex PCR. From that table come the V and J calls and clone size; the DNA was used to work out D and trimming. The sample holds some 80,000 clones; 75% to 85% are singletons and the top ten take roughly 9.6%.

The origin of this receptor is a man aged 50 or older with COVID-19, enrolled during active disease. The specimen sequenced was peripheral blood. V is TRBV19 and J is TRBJ1-1; D unresolved. CDR3 loop: CASSKEGTREAFF. The CDR3 coding sequence is TGTGCCAGTAGTAAGGAGGGAACCCGGGAAGCTTTCTTT.